This paragraph covers one T cell receptor (beta chain) sequence. Its antigen remains unidentified. A multiplex PCR was run with 60 Vbeta primers and 13 Jbeta primers. Profiled with immunoSEQ multiplex PCR; TCRdb holds only in-frame clones, not every one. The sample records over 65,000 clones, roughly four fifths being singletons. This record comes from a study of cytomegalovirus exposure and HLA in healthy donors. Study background: About 79 million unique TCRs from HLA-typed donors were held in an early data release. Study-wide results and limits: Common viral pathogens (according to a later analysis) appeared linked to several of the most significant clusters.

The CDR3 runs to 15 residues. Germline CDR1 SGHAT, CDR2 FQDESV (reference sequence). Trimming removed 5 bases at V and 5 bases at J, with 16 bases between. The receptor comes from a human donor in good health. This chain links TRBV11-1 with TRBJ1-5; D is perhaps TRBD1 (6 bases). Source material: PBMCs. In nucleotides, the CDR3 is TGTGCCAGCAGCCTAGACGGACAGATTCATCAGCCCCAGCATTTT. Translating it yields CASSLDGQIHQPQHF.